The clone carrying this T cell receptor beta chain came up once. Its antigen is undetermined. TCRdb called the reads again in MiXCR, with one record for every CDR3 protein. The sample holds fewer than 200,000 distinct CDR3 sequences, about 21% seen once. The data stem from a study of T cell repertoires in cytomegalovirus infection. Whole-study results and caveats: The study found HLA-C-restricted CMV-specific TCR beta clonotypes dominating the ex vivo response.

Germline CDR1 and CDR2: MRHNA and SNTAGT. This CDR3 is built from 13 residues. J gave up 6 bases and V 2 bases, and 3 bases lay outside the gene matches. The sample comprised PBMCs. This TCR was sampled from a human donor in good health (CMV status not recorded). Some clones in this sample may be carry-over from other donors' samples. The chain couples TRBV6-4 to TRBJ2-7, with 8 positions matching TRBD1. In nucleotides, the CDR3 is TGTGCCAGCAGTGACGACAGGGGAGCCGAGCAGTACTTC. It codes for CASSDDRGAEQYF.